Following are 7 T cell receptor beta chains from one sample sequenced in a study of T cell repertoires in cytomegalovirus infection. These TCRs are of unknown antigen specificity. One entry per CDR3 protein results from TCRdb running MiXCR on the reads. The sample has roughly 310,000 distinct CDR3 sequences, 25% to 35% seen once. This specimen consisted of cultured PBMCs, obtained from culture after CMV antigen stimulation. These receptors originate from a human donor in good health (CMV status not recorded). Some clones in this sample may be carry-over from other donors' samples.

The CDR3: CASSESRGGYEEKLFF. The CDR3 nucleotides read TGTGCCAGCAGTGAATCGAGGGGCGGATACGAGGAAAAACTGTTTTTT. The V gene is TRBV6-1, the J gene TRBJ1-4; TRBD1 is a possible D gene (5 bases). This CDR3 contains 16 residues. V lost 2 bases and J lost 8, with 18 bases in between. The germline gives CDR1 MNHNS, CDR2 SASEGT.

The chain is built from TRBV29-1 and TRBJ1-3; D gene unclear. Trimming cost V 0 bases and J 2 bases, with 14 bases left between them. The length of the CDR3 is 16 residues. From germline, CDR1 is SQVTM and CDR2 ANQGSEA. The CDR3 spells CSVEDTASGAGNTIYF. The CDR3 DNA follows: TGCAGCGTTGAAGATACGGCCTCTGGGGCTGGAAACACCATATATTTT. Together with reference TRBV29-1 and TRBJ1-3, the CDR3 gives the full variable domain: SAVISQKPSRDICQRGTSLTIQCQVDSQVTMMFWYRQQPGQSLTLIATANQGSEATYESGFVIDKFPISRPNLTFSTLTVSNMSPEDSSIYLCSVEDTASGAGNTIYFGEGSWLTVV.

This clonotype was seen a few times. The rearrangement joins TRBV7-3 to TRBJ2-3; the D gene is possibly TRBD2 (5 bases). The CDR3 has 16 amino acids. CDR1 is SGHTA and CDR2 is FQGTGA in the germline V gene. V gave up 2 bases and J gave up 0 bases, with 12 bases separating them. CDR3 region: CASSLFSGGSTDTQYF. DNA for the CDR3: TGTGCCAGCAGCTTATTTTCGGGCGGGAGCACAGATACGCAGTATTTT.

This clonotype was observed at least ten times. J is TRBJ1-5 and V is TRBV10-3; D is ambiguous. With 4 bases removed from V and 4 bases from J, the gap between germline ends came to 8 bases. Looked up from germline, CDR1 is ENHRY and CDR2 is SYGVKD. The CDR3 has 13 residues. The CDR3 nucleotides read TGTGCCATCAGTGGGACCGAAAATCAGCCCCAGCATTTT. It translates to CAISGTENQPQHF.

This clonotype occurred many times. The chain recombines TRBV7-2 with TRBJ2-4, with 8 positions matching TRBD1. CDR3 length: 15 residues. V gave up 5 bases and J gave up 6 bases; unmatched junction bases: 9. The germline gives CDR1 SGHTA, CDR2 FQGNSA. The CDR3 protein is CASSPRGTGGNIQYF. The CDR3 DNA sequence: TGTGCCAGCAGCCCTAGGGGGACAGGAGGAAACATTCAGTACTTC.

A word on this clonotype: A junction boundary mismatches the germline segment, possibly from a read error. The chain combines TRBV28 with TRBJ1-4; D is ambiguous. From germline, CDR1 is MDHEN and CDR2 SYDVKM. The CDR3 consists of 12 residues. The CDR3 DNA sequence: TGTGCCAGCAGTTTGGTACCGGGCCCGGCCTCGTTT. This gives the protein CASSLVPGPASF.

The chain has TRBV29-1 and TRBJ2-1, with TRBD1 matching over 9 bases. The CDR3 spans 15 residues. In germline, CDR1 is SQVTM, CDR2 ANQGSEA. V shed 5 bases and J 2 bases; nucleotides not matched to a gene: 7. CDR3 loop: CSVQGGDRAYNEQFF. CDR3 sequence (DNA): TGCAGCGTTCAGGGAGGGGACAGGGCCTACAATGAGCAGTTCTTC.